This record looks at one TCR beta chain sequence and its context. Trimming stripped 1 base from V and 1 base from J, with 16 bases between. This CDR3 contains 17 residues. Germline V gene data show CDR1 as SGHVS and CDR2 as FNYEAQ. Here immunoSEQ multiplex PCR was the method, and the copy in TCRdb shows in-frame clones only, minus some. The data contain roughly 18,000 clones, about 84% of them seen just once; the ten biggest clones take up around 15%. The sample originates from a study of OX40 agonist ivuxolimab in advanced cancers. For the study at large: The dose-escalation cohort was roughly 84% male, with a mean age of about 58 years, ranging about 20 to 85.

This clonotype was sampled from an adult with an advanced solid tumor such as melanoma, head and neck, liver or kidney cancer. This specimen consisted of CD4+ or CD8+ T cells sorted from blood, obtained in a trial of the OX40 agonist ivuxolimab. The genes are TRBV7-6 and TRBJ2-5; unclear D gene. The chain's CDR3 is CASSLEGLARIQETQYF. CDR3 DNA: TGTGCCAGCAGCTTAGAAGGCTTAGCAAGGATCCAAGAGACCCAGTACTTC.